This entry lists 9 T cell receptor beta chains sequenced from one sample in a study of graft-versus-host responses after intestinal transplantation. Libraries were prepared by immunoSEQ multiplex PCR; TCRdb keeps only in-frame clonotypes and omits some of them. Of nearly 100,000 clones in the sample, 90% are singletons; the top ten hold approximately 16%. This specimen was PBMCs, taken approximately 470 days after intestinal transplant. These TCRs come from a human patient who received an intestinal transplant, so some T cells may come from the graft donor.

This CDR3 is CASSTLSGGARDTQYF. The CDR3 coding sequence is TGTGCCAGTAGTACACTAAGCGGGGGGGCCCGAGATACGCAGTATTTT. The chain is built from TRBV19 and TRBJ2-3; 10 bases match TRBD2. V was clipped by 4 bases and J by 5 bases; unmatched bases: 9. The germline CDR1 and CDR2 sequences are LNHDA and SQIVND (reference sequence). The CDR3 is 16 amino acids.

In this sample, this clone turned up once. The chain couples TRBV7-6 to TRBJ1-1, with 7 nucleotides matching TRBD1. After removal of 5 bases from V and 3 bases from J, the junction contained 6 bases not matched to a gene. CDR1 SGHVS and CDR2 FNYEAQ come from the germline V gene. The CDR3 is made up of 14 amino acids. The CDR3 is CASSPRQGDTEAFF. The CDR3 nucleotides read TGTGCCAGCAGCCCCCGACAGGGTGACACTGAAGCTTTCTTT.

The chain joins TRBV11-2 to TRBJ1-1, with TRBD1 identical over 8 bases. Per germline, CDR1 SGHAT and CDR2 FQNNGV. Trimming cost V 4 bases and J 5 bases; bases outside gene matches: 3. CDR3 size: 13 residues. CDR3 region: CASSSDRETEAFF. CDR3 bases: TGTGCCAGCAGCTCGGACAGGGAAACTGAAGCTTTCTTT.

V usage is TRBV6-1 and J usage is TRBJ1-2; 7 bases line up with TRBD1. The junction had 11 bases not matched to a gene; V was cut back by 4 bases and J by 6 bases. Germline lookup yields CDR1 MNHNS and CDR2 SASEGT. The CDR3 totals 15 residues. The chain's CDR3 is CASSGGRGSPHGYTF. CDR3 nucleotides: TGTGCCAGCAGTGGAGGCAGGGGGTCCCCTCATGGCTACACCTTC.

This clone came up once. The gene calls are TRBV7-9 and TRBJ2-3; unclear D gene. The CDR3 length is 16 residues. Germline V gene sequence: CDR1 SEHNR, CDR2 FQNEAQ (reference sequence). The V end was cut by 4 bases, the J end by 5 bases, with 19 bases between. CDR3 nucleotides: TGTGCCAGCAGCTCTTCTGGGTTCGGGTTTGGAGATACGCAGTATTTT. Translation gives CASSSSGFGFGDTQYF.

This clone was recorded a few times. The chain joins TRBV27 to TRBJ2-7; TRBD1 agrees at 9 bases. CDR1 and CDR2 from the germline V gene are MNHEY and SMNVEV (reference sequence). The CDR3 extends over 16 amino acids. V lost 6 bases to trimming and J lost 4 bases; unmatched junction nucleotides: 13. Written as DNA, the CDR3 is TGTGCCAGCAGCACCCAAGGGGGGACAGGGTATTACGAGCAGTACTTC. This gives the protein CASSTQGGTGYYEQYF.

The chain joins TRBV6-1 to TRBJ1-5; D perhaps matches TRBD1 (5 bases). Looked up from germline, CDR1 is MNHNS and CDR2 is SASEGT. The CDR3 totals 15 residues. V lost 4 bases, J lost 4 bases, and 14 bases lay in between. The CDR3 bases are TGTGCCAGCAGTGGGGGAGACAGACTTAATCAGCCCCAGCATTTT. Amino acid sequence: CASSGGDRLNQPQHF.

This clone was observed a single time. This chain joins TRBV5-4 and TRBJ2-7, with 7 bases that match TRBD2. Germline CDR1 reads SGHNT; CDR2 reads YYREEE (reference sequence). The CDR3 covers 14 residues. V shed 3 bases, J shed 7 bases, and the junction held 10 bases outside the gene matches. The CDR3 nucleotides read TGTGCCAGCAGCTCGCATCCGACTAGCCAAGAGCAGTACTTC. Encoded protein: CASSSHPTSQEQYF.

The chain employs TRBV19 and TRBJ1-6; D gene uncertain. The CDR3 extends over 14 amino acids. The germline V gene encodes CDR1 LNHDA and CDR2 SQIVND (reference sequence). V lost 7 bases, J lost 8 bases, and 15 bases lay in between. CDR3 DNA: TGTGCCAGTAACCCCGGGCCTGGCGATTCACCCCTCCACTTT. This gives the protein CASNPGPGDSPLHF.